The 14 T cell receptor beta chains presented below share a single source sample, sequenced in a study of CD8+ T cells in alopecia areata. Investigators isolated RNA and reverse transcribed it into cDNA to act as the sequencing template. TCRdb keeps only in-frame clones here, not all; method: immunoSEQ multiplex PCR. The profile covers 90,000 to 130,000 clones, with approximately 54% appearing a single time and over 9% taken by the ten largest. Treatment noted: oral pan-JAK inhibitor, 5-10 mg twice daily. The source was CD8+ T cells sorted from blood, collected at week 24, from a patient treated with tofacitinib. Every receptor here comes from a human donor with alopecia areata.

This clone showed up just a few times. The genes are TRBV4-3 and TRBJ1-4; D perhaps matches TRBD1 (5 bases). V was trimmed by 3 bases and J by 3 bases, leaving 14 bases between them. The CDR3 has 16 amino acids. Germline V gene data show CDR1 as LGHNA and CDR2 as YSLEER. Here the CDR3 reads CASSQETGTANEKLFF. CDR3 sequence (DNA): TGCGCCAGCAGCCAGGAGACCGGGACCGCTAATGAAAAACTGTTTTTT.

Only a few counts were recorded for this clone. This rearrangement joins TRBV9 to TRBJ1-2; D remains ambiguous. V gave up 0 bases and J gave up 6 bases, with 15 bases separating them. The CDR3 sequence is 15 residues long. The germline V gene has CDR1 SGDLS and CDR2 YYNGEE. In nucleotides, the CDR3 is TGTGCCAGCAGCGTAGAGTCGGAGGGAGTGGATGGCTACACCTTC. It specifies CASSVESEGVDGYTF.

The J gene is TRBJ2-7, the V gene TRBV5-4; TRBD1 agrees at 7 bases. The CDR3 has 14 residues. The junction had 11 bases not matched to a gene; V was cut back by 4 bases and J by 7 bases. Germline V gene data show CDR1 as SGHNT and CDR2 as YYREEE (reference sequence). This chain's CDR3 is CASSQPTGSREQYF. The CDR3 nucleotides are TGTGCCAGCAGCCAACCGACAGGGTCAAGGGAGCAGTACTTC.

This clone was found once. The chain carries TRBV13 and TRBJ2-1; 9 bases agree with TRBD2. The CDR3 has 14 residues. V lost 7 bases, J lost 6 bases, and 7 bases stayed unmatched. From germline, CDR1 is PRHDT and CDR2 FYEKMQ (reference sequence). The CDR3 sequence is CASTLAGDLNEQFF. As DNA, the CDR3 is TGTGCCAGCACTTTAGCGGGGGACCTCAATGAGCAGTTCTTC.

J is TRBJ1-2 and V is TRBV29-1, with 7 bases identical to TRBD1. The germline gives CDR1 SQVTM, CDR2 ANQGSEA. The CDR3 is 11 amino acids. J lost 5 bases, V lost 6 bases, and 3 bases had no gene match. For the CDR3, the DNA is TGCAGCGTGACAGGGCAGTATGGCTACACCTTC. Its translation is CSVTGQYGYTF.

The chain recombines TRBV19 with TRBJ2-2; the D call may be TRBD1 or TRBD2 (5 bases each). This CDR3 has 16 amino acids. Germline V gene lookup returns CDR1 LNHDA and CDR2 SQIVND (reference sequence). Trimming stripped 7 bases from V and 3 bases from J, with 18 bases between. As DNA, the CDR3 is TGTGCCAGTATCGGGGCGCCAGGTGGGGACACCGGGGAGCTGTTTTTT. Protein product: CASIGAPGGDTGELFF.

The CDR3: CASSEGGQTYEQYF. The CDR3 DNA follows: TGTGCCAGCAGCGAGGGGGGACAAACCTACGAGCAGTACTTC. V usage is TRBV9 and J usage is TRBJ2-7; tentatively, D is TRBD1 or TRBD2 (6 bases each). This CDR3 is built from 14 residues. Germline assignment: CDR1 SGDLS and CDR2 YYNGEE. V shed 3 bases and J shed 2 bases, with 12 bases lying between them.

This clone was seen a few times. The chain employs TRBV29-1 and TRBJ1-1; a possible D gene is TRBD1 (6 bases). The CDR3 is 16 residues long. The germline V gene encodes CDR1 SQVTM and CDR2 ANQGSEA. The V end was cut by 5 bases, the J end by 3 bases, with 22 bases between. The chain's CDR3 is CSVIGGPGRGYTEAFF. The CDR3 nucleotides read TGCAGCGTTATCGGCGGGCCAGGGAGGGGGTACACTGAAGCTTTCTTT.

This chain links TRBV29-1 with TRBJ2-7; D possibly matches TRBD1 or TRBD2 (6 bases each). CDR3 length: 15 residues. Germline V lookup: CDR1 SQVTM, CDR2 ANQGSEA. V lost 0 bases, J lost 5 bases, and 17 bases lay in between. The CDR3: CSVEDRGAGMDEQYF. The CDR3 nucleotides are TGCAGCGTTGAAGATAGGGGGGCCGGGATGGACGAGCAGTACTTC.

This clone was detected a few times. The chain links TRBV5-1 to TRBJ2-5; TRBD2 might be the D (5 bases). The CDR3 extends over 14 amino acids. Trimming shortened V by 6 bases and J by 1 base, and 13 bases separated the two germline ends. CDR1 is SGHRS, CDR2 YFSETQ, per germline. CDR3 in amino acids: CASTRLGGQETQYF. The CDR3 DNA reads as TGCGCCAGCACCCGGCTTGGAGGCCAAGAGACCCAGTACTTC.

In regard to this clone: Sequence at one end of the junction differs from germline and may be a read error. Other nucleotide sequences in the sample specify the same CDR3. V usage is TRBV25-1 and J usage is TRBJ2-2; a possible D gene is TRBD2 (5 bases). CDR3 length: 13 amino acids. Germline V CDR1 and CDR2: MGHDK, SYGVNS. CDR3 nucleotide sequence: TGTGCCAGCAGCCCACCCGAGGCCGGGGAGCTGTTTTTC. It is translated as CASSPPEAGELFF.

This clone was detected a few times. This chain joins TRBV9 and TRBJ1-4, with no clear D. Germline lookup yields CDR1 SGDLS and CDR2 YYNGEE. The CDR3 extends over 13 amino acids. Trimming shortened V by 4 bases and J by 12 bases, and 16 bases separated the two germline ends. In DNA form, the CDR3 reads TGTGCCAGCAGCCCCCGATCCCACAGCGAACTGTTTTTT. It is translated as CASSPRSHSELFF.

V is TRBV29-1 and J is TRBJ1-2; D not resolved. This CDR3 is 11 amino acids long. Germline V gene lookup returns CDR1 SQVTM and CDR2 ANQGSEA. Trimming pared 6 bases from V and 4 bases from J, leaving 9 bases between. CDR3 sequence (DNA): TGCAGCGTGGCACAGCTCTATGGCTACACCTTC. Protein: CSVAQLYGYTF.

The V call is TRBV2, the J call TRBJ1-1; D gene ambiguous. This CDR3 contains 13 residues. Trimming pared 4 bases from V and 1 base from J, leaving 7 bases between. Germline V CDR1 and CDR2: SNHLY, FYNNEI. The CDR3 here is CASSVPKNTEAFF. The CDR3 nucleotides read TGTGCCAGCAGTGTACCCAAGAACACTGAAGCTTTCTTT.